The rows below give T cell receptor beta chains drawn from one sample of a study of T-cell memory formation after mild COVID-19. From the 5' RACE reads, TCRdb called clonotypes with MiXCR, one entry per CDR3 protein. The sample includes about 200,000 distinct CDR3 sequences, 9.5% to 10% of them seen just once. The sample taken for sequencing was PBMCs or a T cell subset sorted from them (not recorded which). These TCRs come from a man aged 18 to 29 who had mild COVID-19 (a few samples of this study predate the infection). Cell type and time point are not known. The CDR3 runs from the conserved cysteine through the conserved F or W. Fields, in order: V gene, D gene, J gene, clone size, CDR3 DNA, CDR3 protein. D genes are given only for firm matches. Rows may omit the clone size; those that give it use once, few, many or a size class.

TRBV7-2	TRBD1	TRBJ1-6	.	TGTGCCAGCAGCCGAGGGACAGTAAGCTCCTATAATTCACCCCTCCACTTT	CASSRGTVSSYNSPLHF
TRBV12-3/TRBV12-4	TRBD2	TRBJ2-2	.	TGTGCCAGCAGCCCCCAGCGGGGCGGGGAGCTGTTTTTT	CASSPQRGGELFF
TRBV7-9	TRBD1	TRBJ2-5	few	TGTGCCAGCAGCTCCCTACAGGGGTCGGAGACCCAGTACTTC	CASSSLQGSETQYF
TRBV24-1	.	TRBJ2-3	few	TGTGCCACCAGTGGTGGCAGCCTTTCTACGCAGTATTTT	CATSGGSLSTQYF
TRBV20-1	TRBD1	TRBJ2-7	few	TGCAGTGCTAGGGATCAGGGGGTTAGCTACGAGCAGTACTTC	CSARDQGVSYEQYF
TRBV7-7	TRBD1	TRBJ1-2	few	TGTGCCAGCAACCCTATGGCAGGGGGCTATGGCTACACCTTC	CASNPMAGGYGYTF
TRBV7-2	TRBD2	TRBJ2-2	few	TGTGCCAGCAGCCCTAGAGGACTAGCGGGGGCCGGGGAGCTGTTTTTT	CASSPRGLAGAGELFF
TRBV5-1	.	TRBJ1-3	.	TGCGCCAGCAGCCCGGTTATCGGCTTTTCTGGAAACACCATATATTTT	CASSPVIGFSGNTIYF
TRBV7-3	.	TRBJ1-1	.	TGTGCCAGCAGCTTATCTGGACAGTCGAACACTGAAGCTTTCTTT	CASSLSGQSNTEAFF
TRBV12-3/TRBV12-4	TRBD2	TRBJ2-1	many	TGTGCCAGCGGACTAGCGGGGTCTTACAATGAGCAGTTCTTC	CASGLAGSYNEQFF
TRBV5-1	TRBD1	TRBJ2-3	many	TGCGCCAGCAGCTCCGGACAGGAGAGCACAGATACGCAGTATTTT	CASSSGQESTDTQYF
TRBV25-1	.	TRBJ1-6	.	TGTGCCAGCAGTGGGCTCAGGGGCGGATCACCCCTCCACTTT	CASSGLRGGSPLHF
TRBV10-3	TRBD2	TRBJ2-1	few	TGTGCCATCAGTGCTGGAAGCGGGGGAGAAATTGGCTCCTACAATGAGCAGTTCTTC	CAISAGSGGEIGSYNEQFF
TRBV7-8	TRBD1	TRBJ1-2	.	TGTGCCAGCAGCCCCTTTGTATCGCAGACAGGGCAAAATGGCTACACCTTC	CASSPFVSQTGQNGYTF
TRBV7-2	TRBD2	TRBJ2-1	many	TGTGCCAGCAGCTTAGGTAGCGGGGGGGCTGGGCAGTTCTTC	CASSLGSGGAGQFF
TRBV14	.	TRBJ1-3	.	TGTGCCAGCAGCCAAGATCCGAGCACTGGAAACACCATATATTTT	CASSQDPSTGNTIYF
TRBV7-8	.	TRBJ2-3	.	TGTGCCAGCGGGGGGGCAGGCACAGATACGCAGTATTTT	CASGGAGTDTQYF
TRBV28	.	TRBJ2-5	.	TGTGCCAGCAGTTCACTAGAGACCCAGTACTTC	CASSSLETQYF
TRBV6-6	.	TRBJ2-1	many	TGTGCCAGTGACAGGGACTTCACCTACAATGAGCAGTTCTTC	CASDRDFTYNEQFF
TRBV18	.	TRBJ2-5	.	TGTGCCAGCTCACCCCTCGGAAGGGGGGGCGAAGAGACCCAGTACTTC	CASSPLGRGGEETQYF
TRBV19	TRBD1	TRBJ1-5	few	TGTGCCAGTAGTTCTGCTGGACAGGATCAGCCCCAGCATTTT	CASSSAGQDQPQHF
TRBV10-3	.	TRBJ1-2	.	TGTGCCATCAGTTCCAGGACAGCCTATGGCTACACCTTC	CAISSRTAYGYTF
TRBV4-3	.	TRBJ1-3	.	TGCGCCAGCAGCCAAGGCAACAGCGGACCCGACTCTGGAAACACCATATATTTT	CASSQGNSGPDSGNTIYF
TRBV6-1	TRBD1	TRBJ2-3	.	TGTGCCAGCTCAAGCCCCTGGGACAGGCCTAGCACAGATACGCAGTATTTT	CASSSPWDRPSTDTQYF
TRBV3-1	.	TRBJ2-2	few	TGTGCCAGCAGCCCACAGACCGGGGAGCTGTTTTTT	CASSPQTGELFF
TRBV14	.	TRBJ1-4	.	TGTGCCAGCAGCCAAGAGGACGTATGGGGCGAAAAACTGTTTTTT	CASSQEDVWGEKLFF
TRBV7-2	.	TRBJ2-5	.	TGTGCCAGCAGCTTCCAAGGTGGGGTGGCAGAGACCCAGTACTTC	CASSFQGGVAETQYF
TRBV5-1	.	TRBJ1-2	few	TGCGCCAGCAGCTTCGAGGGTTTGGGCTACACCTTC	CASSFEGLGYTF
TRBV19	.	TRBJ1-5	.	TGTGCCAGTAGTATTATCGGCAGCGCCTCGAATCAGCCCCAGCATTTT	CASSIIGSASNQPQHF
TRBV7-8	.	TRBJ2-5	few	TGTGCCAGCACCTGGGAGACCCAGTACTTC	CASTWETQYF
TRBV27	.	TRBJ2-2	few	TGTGCCAGCAGGAAAGAGATCGACACCGGGGAGCTGTTTTTT	CASRKEIDTGELFF
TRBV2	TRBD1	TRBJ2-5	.	TGTGCCAGCAGTGGGGGACAGAACAAAGAGACCCAGTACTTC	CASSGGQNKETQYF
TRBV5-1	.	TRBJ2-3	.	TGCGCCAGCACCCCGAGTCAGGGGATCACAGATACGCAGTATTTT	CASTPSQGITDTQYF
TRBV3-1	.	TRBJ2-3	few	TGTGCCAGCAGCCTTTTGGGGGGCCGAGGAGATACGCAGTATTTT	CASSLLGGRGDTQYF
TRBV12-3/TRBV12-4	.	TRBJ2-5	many	TGTGCCAGCAGTTTAGGCGCGGGCCCCCAAGAGACCCAGTACTTC	CASSLGAGPQETQYF
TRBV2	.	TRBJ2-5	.	TGTGCCAGCAGTAAGTCGTCAACCCAAGAGACCCAGTACTTC	CASSKSSTQETQYF
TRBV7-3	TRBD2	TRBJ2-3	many	TGTGCCAGCAGCCTACAACTAGCGGGGGGCACAGATACGCAGTATTTT	CASSLQLAGGTDTQYF
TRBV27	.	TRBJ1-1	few	TGTGCCAGCAAGATAGGGACGGGGATGAACACTGAAGCTTTCTTT	CASKIGTGMNTEAFF
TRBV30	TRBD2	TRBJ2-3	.	TGTGCCTGGAGCTCGGGGGGGCCGGAGTATTTT	CAWSSGGPEYF
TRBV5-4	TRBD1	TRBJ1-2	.	TGTGCCAGCAGCACACAACAGGGGTCCTATGGCTACACCTTC	CASSTQQGSYGYTF
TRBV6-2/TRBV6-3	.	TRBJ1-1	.	TGTGCCAGCAGTTGGCAGCTAAACACTGAAGCTTTCTTT	CASSWQLNTEAFF
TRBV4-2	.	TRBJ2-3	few	TGTGCCAGCAGCCAAGAACCTCTGATGGCGGATACGCAGTATTTT	CASSQEPLMADTQYF
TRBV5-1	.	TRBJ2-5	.	TGCGCCAGCAGCGAACCCCGTGGGGAGACCCAGTACTTC	CASSEPRGETQYF
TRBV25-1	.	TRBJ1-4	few	TGTGCCAGCAGTGAAGCGGGCCCGGCTGAAAAACTGTTTTTT	CASSEAGPAEKLFF
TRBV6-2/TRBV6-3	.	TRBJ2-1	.	TGTGCCAGCAGTTATCCTAGCTCCTACAATGAGCAGTTCTTC	CASSYPSSYNEQFF
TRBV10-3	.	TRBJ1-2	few	TGTGCCATCAGTGAGGGCCCTCGCGGCTATGGCTACACCTTC	CAISEGPRGYGYTF
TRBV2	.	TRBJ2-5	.	TGTGCCAGCAACCGGGCCTCCGAAGAGACCCAGTACTTC	CASNRASEETQYF
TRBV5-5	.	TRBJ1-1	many	TGTGCCAGCAGCTTTGAGGACACTGAAGCTTTCTTT	CASSFEDTEAFF
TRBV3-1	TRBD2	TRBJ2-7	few	TGTGCCAGCAGCCCCCTAGCGGGGGGAACCTACGAGCAGTACTTC	CASSPLAGGTYEQYF
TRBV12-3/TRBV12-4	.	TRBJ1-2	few	TGTGCCAGCAGTTTTCTTGCAGGGGCTGGCTACACCTTC	CASSFLAGAGYTF
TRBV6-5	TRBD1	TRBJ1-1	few	TGTGCCAGCAGCTGGCGAACAGGGGGGCACACTGAAGCTTTCTTT	CASSWRTGGHTEAFF